The sequence of this TCR beta chain was determined in a study of cytomegalovirus exposure and HLA in healthy donors. Findings and caveats of the study: V- and J-gene trimming in TCR beta was tied to a missense DCLRE1C variant by an analysis performed later.

Details on this clone: Antigen unknown.

The germline V and J ends were trimmed by 1 base and 7 bases, with 10 bases remaining between them. Germline loops: CDR1 LNHDA, CDR2 SQIVND (reference sequence). There are 13 residues in the CDR3. 13 Jbeta primers and 60 Vbeta primers were used for the PCR. Clones were sequenced by immunoSEQ multiplex PCR, and TCRdb holds only the in-frame ones, with some missing. The data show about 120,000 clones, 65% to 80% seen once. Sequencing was carried out using PBMCs. The receptor's source is a man aged 55 to 70 in good health and CMV-seropositive. This chain connects TRBV19 to TRBJ1-1; unclear D gene. The CDR3 coding sequence is TGTGCCAGTAGTATAGGAGGCGGCCTTGAAGCTTTCTTT. It is translated as CASSIGGGLEAFF.